Shown below are 29 T cell receptor beta chains from a single sample sequenced in a study of shared clonotypes between healthy human individuals (dated by TCRdb to between 2020 and 2021). CD8 naive samples were CD45RO-negative cells positively selected for CCR7, giving a CD45RA+CCR7+ population that excluded TemRA cells. Preparation of the library involved the immunoSEQ multiplex PCR assay. The table was pulled from immuneACCESS by TCRdb, which kept in-frame rearrangements only. Such tables lose some clones; where checked, under half of the loss comes from unresolved V genes, and the rest has no known cause. This sample comprises about 870,000 clones, about 92% of them detected only once. The top ten hold around 24% of the sample. Sequenced input: naive CD8+ T cells sorted from blood. Explained via the paper, the cell subset or site label denotes: CD45RA+CCR7+. Every receptor here comes from a man aged 25-40 years in good health.

This clone was seen once. The chain is built from TRBV7-7 and TRBJ2-5; possibly TRBD1 for D (6 bases). Germline loops: CDR1 SSHAT, CDR2 FNYEAQ (reference sequence). CDR3 length equals 16 residues. The germline V and J ends were trimmed by 6 bases and 3 bases, with 20 bases remaining between them. The DNA of the CDR3 is TGTGCCAGCAGTCCAGAGGGGGTCAGCGTGGAAGAGACCCAGTACTTC. Encoded protein: CASSPEGVSVEETQYF.

This clone appeared a single time. V is TRBV6-1 and J is TRBJ1-2; D call uncertain. The germline gives CDR1 MNHNS, CDR2 SASEGT. The CDR3 is made up of 11 amino acids. The V end lost 5 bases, the J end lost 3 bases, and 4 bases lay between the germline ends. The CDR3 region has the DNA TGTGCCAGCAGTACGTACTATGGCTACACCTTC. Amino acid sequence: CASSTYYGYTF.

The chain has TRBV19 and TRBJ2-7, with 12 bases fitting TRBD2. V trimming: 3 bases; J trimming: 3 bases; junction bases outside the gene matches: 3. The CDR3 has 15 amino acids. Per germline, CDR1 LNHDA and CDR2 SQIVND (reference sequence). The CDR3 region has the DNA TGTGCCAGTAGTATTCTGACTAGCGGGAGCTACGAGCAGTACTTC. Protein product: CASSILTSGSYEQYF.

CDR3: CASSSSRMVDTQYF. The CDR3 DNA sequence: TGTGCCAGCAGCTCTAGCAGAATGGTAGATACGCAGTATTTT. The chain joins TRBV7-9 to TRBJ2-3; D perhaps matches TRBD2 (5 bases). From germline, CDR1 is SEHNR and CDR2 FQNEAQ (reference sequence). The CDR3 consists of 14 residues. V lost 4 bases, J lost 5 bases, and 13 bases lay in between.

The chain has TRBV15 and TRBJ2-3; D gene uncertain. This CDR3 has 13 amino acids. The germline V and J ends were trimmed by 3 bases and 5 bases, with 9 bases remaining between them. Germline CDR1 and CDR2: LNHNV and YYDKDF (reference sequence). The DNA for the CDR3 is TGTGCCACCAGCAGTGAGTCAAAAGATACGCAGTATTTT. This translates into CATSSESKDTQYF.

The chain carries TRBV19 and TRBJ2-2; D uncertain. This CDR3 is 13 amino acids long. V was trimmed by 5 bases and J by 4 bases, leaving 8 bases between them. Looked up from germline, CDR1 is LNHDA and CDR2 is SQIVND (reference sequence). CDR3 in DNA: TGTGCCAGTAGTCCCCTAGGCACCGGGGAGCTGTTTTTT. It specifies CASSPLGTGELFF.

The rearrangement links TRBV9 to TRBJ2-1, with 13 bases fitting TRBD2. Germline V gene data show CDR1 as SGDLS and CDR2 as YYNGEE. The junction had 8 bases not matched to a gene; V was cut back by 4 bases and J by 7 bases. This CDR3 has 16 residues. For the CDR3, the DNA is TGTGCCAGCAGCAAAACGGGACTAGCGGGATCGAATGAGCAGTTCTTC. Residues: CASSKTGLAGSNEQFF. Full variable domain (outside the CDR3, taken from reference TRBV9 and TRBJ2-1): DSGVTQTPKHLITATGQRVTLRCSPRSGDLSVYWYQQSLDQGLQFLIQYYNGEERAKGNILERFSAQQFPDLHSELNLSSLELGDSALYFCASSKTGLAGSNEQFFGPGTRLTVL.

The rearrangement uses TRBV7-6 and TRBJ2-1, with D maybe TRBD1 (5 bases). The CDR3 consists of 13 residues. With 5 bases removed from V and 7 bases from J, the gap between germline ends came to 12 bases. Per germline, CDR1 SGHVS and CDR2 FNYEAQ. The CDR3 DNA follows: TGTGCCAGCAGCGGCCAGGGTCAGAATGAGCAGTTCTTC. Its protein is CASSGQGQNEQFF.

This clone was observed a single time. This chain joins TRBV28 and TRBJ2-7, with D unresolved. V was shortened by 6 bases and J by 7 bases, with 31 bases between the two germline ends. CDR3 length equals 18 residues. Germline V gives CDR1 MDHEN, CDR2 SYDVKM. The CDR3 nucleotides are TGTGCCAGCAGAAAAACGACGGGCGGAGCCAGGCCGACATGGGAGCAGTACTTC. Its translation is CASRKTTGGARPTWEQYF.

The V gene is TRBV4-3, the J gene TRBJ2-2; 8 bases are shared with TRBD1. Germline-derived CDR1 and CDR2 are LGHNA and YSLEER. CDR3 length: 17 amino acids. The V segment lost 0 bases and the J segment 7 bases; nucleotides outside the gene matches: 10. CDR3 loop: CASSQDLPQGAIGELFF. The CDR3 DNA reads as TGCGCCAGCAGCCAAGATCTTCCCCAGGGGGCTATCGGGGAGCTGTTTTTT.

V usage is TRBV15 and J usage is TRBJ2-7; D unresolved. V lost 1 base and J 5 bases, leaving 12 bases between the germline ends. This CDR3 spans 14 amino acids. Per germline, CDR1 LNHNV and CDR2 YYDKDF (reference sequence). The CDR3 coding sequence is TGTGCCACCAGCAGAGTGTTGAAGGAAAACGAGCAGTACTTC. Protein product: CATSRVLKENEQYF. Combining the CDR3 with reference TRBV15 and TRBJ2-7 gives the whole variable domain DAMVIQNPRYQVTQFGKPVTLSCSQTLNHNVMYWYQQKSSQAPKLLFHYYDKDFNNEADTPDNFQSRRPNTSFCFLDIRSPGLGDTAMYLCATSRVLKENEQYFGPGTRLTVT.

This rearrangement joins TRBV18 to TRBJ2-1; 9 bases line up with TRBD2. J lost 3 bases, V lost 3 bases, and 3 bases had no gene match. Germline CDR1 KGHSH, CDR2 LQKENI. The CDR3 length is 15 residues. In DNA, the CDR3 is TGTGCCAGCTCACCGGCGACTAGCGGCTACAATGAGCAGTTCTTC. This codes for CASSPATSGYNEQFF. Full variable domain (remainder filled in from reference TRBV18 and TRBJ2-1): NAGVMQNPRHLVRRRGQEARLRCSPMKGHSHVYWYRQLPEEGLKFMVYLQKENIIDESGMPKERFSAEFPKEGPSILRIQQVVRGDSAAYFCASSPATSGYNEQFFGPGTRLTVL.

This chain links TRBV4-3 with TRBJ2-7, with D uncertain. Germline CDR1 is LGHNA and CDR2 is YSLEER. V was trimmed by 1 base and J by 7 bases, leaving 5 bases between them. The CDR3 runs 11 residues. The CDR3 region has the DNA TGCGCCAGCAGCCAAGGACAAGAGCAGTACTTC. Translated, it gives CASSQGQEQYF.

V gene TRBV7-9 combines with J gene TRBJ2-7; a weak D match, TRBD1 (6 bases). V lost 5 bases, J lost 3 bases, and 23 bases lay in between. The CDR3 is made up of 17 amino acids. Germline loops: CDR1 SEHNR, CDR2 FQNEAQ (reference sequence). CDR3 bases: TGTGCCAGCAGCCCAACCACAAGAGGGGGTGCAGGCTACGAGCAGTACTTC. It encodes CASSPTTRGGAGYEQYF.

Here the CDR3 DNA reads TGTGCCAGCAGCTTGATGGGATCTCACAATGAGCAGTTCTTC. Amino acid sequence: CASSLMGSHNEQFF. This chain connects TRBV5-4 to TRBJ2-1; D is unresolved. Between the trimmed V and J ends, which lost 1 base and 5 bases, there was a span of 10 bases. The length of the CDR3 is 14 residues. Germline V gene data show CDR1 as SGHNT and CDR2 as YYREEE (reference sequence). The variable domain in full, with the rest retrieved from reference TRBV5-4 and TRBJ2-1, is ETGVTQSPTHLIKTRGQQVTLRCSSQSGHNTVSWYQQALGQGPQFIFQYYREEENGRGNFPPRFSGLQFPNYSSELNVNALELDDSALYLCASSLMGSHNEQFFGPGTRLTVL.

The chain carries TRBV25-1 and TRBJ1-4, with a tentative D call TRBD1 (5 bases). V was clipped by 6 bases and J by 3 bases, with 17 bases between them. The CDR3 extends over 16 amino acids. In germline, CDR1 is MGHDK, CDR2 SYGVNS. The CDR3 coding sequence is TGTGCCAGCAGCAACCCGGGGGGTGGAGCTAATGAAAAACTGTTTTTT. This gives the protein CASSNPGGGANEKLFF.

The table lists this clone with a count of one. The genes are TRBV15 and TRBJ2-1, with 7 positions matching TRBD2. The junction had 8 bases not matched to a gene; V was cut back by 5 bases and J by 1 base. Germline CDR1 and CDR2: LNHNV and YYDKDF (reference sequence). The CDR3 contains 16 residues. The CDR3 sequence is CATSGSSGKSYNEQFF. As DNA, the CDR3 is TGTGCCACCAGCGGATCTAGCGGCAAATCCTACAATGAGCAGTTCTTC.

The rearrangement links TRBV29-1 to TRBJ2-7; possible D gene TRBD1, 6 bases. The germline CDR1 and CDR2 sequences are SQVTM and ANQGSEA. The V end lost 6 bases, the J end lost 4 bases, and 16 bases lay between the germline ends. This CDR3 region has 13 residues. This chain's CDR3 is CSVLTGNQYEQYF. The CDR3 bases are TGCAGCGTATTAACAGGGAACCAATACGAGCAGTACTTC.

The sample holds one count of this clone. The gene calls are TRBV18 and TRBJ2-6, with 8 bases that match TRBD1. Trimming cost V 3 bases and J 1 base; bases outside gene matches: 5. The germline gives CDR1 KGHSH, CDR2 LQKENI. The CDR3 is made up of 17 amino acids. In DNA, the CDR3 is TGTGCCAGCTCACCCCGGGACAGGAGATCTGGGGCCAACGTCCTGACTTTC. This sequence encodes CASSPRDRRSGANVLTF.

The rearrangement links TRBV9 to TRBJ1-2, with TRBD1 identical over 9 bases. The CDR3 has 16 residues. Unmatched junction bases numbered 5, after V lost 2 bases and J lost 0 bases. Germline V lookup: CDR1 SGDLS, CDR2 YYNGEE. The CDR3 loop is CASSVLQGAPNYGYTF. Written as DNA, the CDR3 is TGTGCCAGCAGCGTGTTACAGGGGGCGCCTAACTATGGCTACACCTTC.

In its sample, this clone was seen once. This chain joins TRBV10-2 and TRBJ1-1, with D hard to call. This CDR3 is built from 16 residues. Trimming took off 4 bases at V and 4 bases at J, with 19 bases between the two ends. Germline assignment: CDR1 WSHSY and CDR2 SAAADI. This CDR3 is CASSVMGIGFGTEAFF. The CDR3 DNA reads as TGCGCCAGCAGTGTCATGGGAATAGGATTCGGCACTGAAGCTTTCTTT.

The V call is TRBV7-2, the J call TRBJ2-3, with D unresolved. The CDR3 runs 14 residues. V shed 1 base and J shed 0 bases, with 5 bases lying between them. Germline assignment: CDR1 SGHTA and CDR2 FQGNSA. CDR3 DNA: TGTGCCAGCAGCTTAGTCGCTAGCACAGATACGCAGTATTTT. Amino acids: CASSLVASTDTQYF.

The chain combines TRBV21-1 with TRBJ2-2; TRBD2 is the table's D call, not checked against the DNA. TRBV21-1 is a listed pseudogene. The CDR3 is made up of 18 amino acids. CDR3 bases: TGTGCCAGCAGCAAACAGGGTCCACTAGCAGAAACCACCGGGGAGCTGTTTTTT. Translating it yields CASSKQGPLAETTGELFF.

This chain links TRBV5-5 with TRBJ2-6; D not resolved. The CDR3 spans 15 residues. Trimming cost V 1 base and J 0 bases, with 5 bases left between them. Germline CDR1 and CDR2: SGHKS and YYEKEE (reference sequence). In nucleotides, the CDR3 is TGTGCCAGCAGCTTGTGGGTCTCTGGGGCCAACGTCCTGACTTTC. It encodes CASSLWVSGANVLTF.

The rearrangement joins TRBV27 to TRBJ2-5; D gene ambiguous. Trimming cost V 5 bases and J 2 bases, with 9 bases left between them. Germline lookup yields CDR1 MNHEY and CDR2 SMNVEV (reference sequence). The CDR3 totals 13 residues. CDR3: CASSRTEQETQYF. CDR3 bases: TGTGCCAGCAGTAGGACGGAACAAGAGACCCAGTACTTC.

This rearrangement joins TRBV5-4 to TRBJ1-4; 9 bases align to TRBD1. CDR1 and CDR2 from the germline V gene are SGHNT and YYREEE (reference sequence). CDR3 length equals 16 residues. Trimming cost V 4 bases and J 0 bases; bases outside gene matches: 4. CDR3 sequence (DNA): TGTGCCAGCAGCAAAGGGACAGGGACAACTAATGAAAAACTGTTTTTT. Protein product: CASSKGTGTTNEKLFF.

The chain links TRBV9 to TRBJ1-2; D call uncertain. Germline-derived CDR1 and CDR2 are SGDLS and YYNGEE. This CDR3 is built from 12 residues. With 3 bases removed from V and 8 bases from J, the gap between germline ends came to 11 bases. The CDR3 loop is CASSAEGGGYTF. The CDR3 bases are TGTGCCAGCAGCGCCGAGGGTGGGGGCTACACCTTC.

The rearrangement joins TRBV9 to TRBJ2-7, with 8 bases identical to TRBD2. The CDR3 has 15 amino acids. V shed 3 bases, J shed 5 bases, and the junction held 10 bases outside the gene matches. Germline assignment: CDR1 SGDLS and CDR2 YYNGEE. For the CDR3, the DNA is TGTGCCAGCAGCGATGACGGGAGGGCCGAGGACGAGCAGTACTTC. It specifies CASSDDGRAEDEQYF.

This chain connects TRBV13 to TRBJ2-1; 11 bases map to TRBD2. Germline V gene data show CDR1 as PRHDT and CDR2 as FYEKMQ (reference sequence). Unmatched junction bases numbered 8, after V lost 5 bases and J lost 8 bases. The CDR3 has 15 amino acids. This chain's CDR3 is CASSTTSGSVDEQFF. The CDR3 DNA reads TGTGCCAGCAGCACAACTAGCGGGAGTGTGGATGAGCAGTTCTTC.